The present T cell receptor beta chain was sequenced within a study of blood T cells in healthy people across ages. To note about this clonotype: The antigen is not known. One end of the junction varies from germline; a read error may be responsible.

Each donor was a healthy Caucasian individual from Russia, aged about 6 to 95. The total RNA that was extracted per sample amounted to at least 6 micrograms. Through a sample-barcoded 5' primer and a J-beta primer mix, a second PCR was run for 7 to 11 cycles. MiXCR, applied by TCRdb to the 5' RACE reads, yields one record per CDR3 protein. The sample contains 1,500,000 or so distinct CDR3 sequences, around 55% of which appear only once. Study findings and constraints: Age advanced and TCR beta diversity per million T cells fell, roughly linearly. Naive T cell percentage by flow cytometry tracked strongly with beta diversity.

The CDR3 runs 14 residues. Germline V gene data show CDR1 as SGHTA and CDR2 as FQGNSA. This clonotype was sampled from a man aged 18 to 35 in good health. The rearrangement joins TRBV7-2 to TRBJ2-3; D tentatively fits TRBD1 or TRBD2 (6 bases each). Sequenced input: blood. CDR3 nucleotide sequence: TGTGCCAGCAGCCAAGGGGGGTCCGCAGATACGCATTATTTT. The encoded protein is CASSQGGSADTHYF.